Below, 2 T cell receptor beta chains from the same sample are listed, as sequenced in a study of cytomegalovirus exposure and HLA in healthy donors. The PCR ran on 60 Vbeta and 13 Jbeta primers. Measured with immunoSEQ multiplex PCR; TCRdb has only the in-frame clones, and not every one. Counted here are some 150,000 clones, about 72% occurring once; the ten biggest clones make up less than 2.5%. The sample taken for sequencing was PBMCs. The source is a man aged 35-49 years in good health and CMV-seronegative.

The V and J genes are TRBV28 and TRBJ2-7; TRBD2 matches 7 bases. Per germline, CDR1 MDHEN and CDR2 SYDVKM. The CDR3 loop spans 16 amino acids. Trimming at V came to 6 bases and at J to 1 base, leaving 12 bases not matched to a gene. Here the CDR3 reads CASSLTSSRSSYEQYF. The CDR3 DNA reads as TGTGCCAGCAGCCTGACTAGCTCCCGTTCTTCCTACGAGCAGTACTTC.

The V call is TRBV5-1, the J call TRBJ2-7; D perhaps matches TRBD1 (6 bases). CDR1 and CDR2 from the germline V gene are SGHRS and YFSETQ. V lost 4 bases and J 2 bases, leaving 10 bases between the germline ends. The CDR3 totals 13 residues. The DNA for the CDR3 is TGCGCCAGCAGCACCGAGGGGGCCTACGAGCAGTACTTC. Its protein is CASSTEGAYEQYF.